What follows is one T cell receptor beta chain and its context. No cognate antigen has been identified for it. It has no much larger one-base neighbor in the sample; base qualities were not kept. Library method: the immunoSEQ multiplex PCR assay. TCRdb obtained this table from immuneACCESS and retained in-frame rearrangements with V and J assigned. These tables miss some clones; where compared with another copy, unresolved V genes account for less than half of the shortfall, and the remainder is unexplained. In this sample the table shows roughly 130,000 clones, about 91% of which occur a single time. Roughly 8.8% of the sample lies in the top ten. Taken from the germline V gene (reference sequence), the CDR1 and CDR2 loops are MNHNY and SVGAGI. Including cysteine and phenylalanine, the CDR3 has 15 amino acids. Here the CDR3 DNA is all that survives: 45 bases in frame from base 1. V loses 3 bases at its end and J loses 5 bases; junction bases beyond the gene matches: 9.

The data originate from a study of control samples from healthy donors and cancer patients (dated by TCRdb to 2020 to 2022). The sequenced sample consisted of blood. The receptor chain draws on TRBV6-6 and TRBJ1-1; the junction holds 7 bases that match TRBD1. This receptor was obtained from a man younger than 30 in good health. CDR3 loop: CASSYRQGGGTEAFF. The base sequence is TGTGCCAGCAGTTATAGACAGGGAGGAGGGACTGAAGCTTTCTTT.